This passage covers 21 T cell receptor beta chains from one sample sequenced in a study of shared clonotypes between healthy human individuals. CD45RO-negative, CCR7-selected cells formed the naive CD8 fraction, which excluded terminally differentiated effector memory CD45RA+ cells. This table comes from immunoSEQ multiplex PCR, and its TCRdb copy is limited to in-frame clones, with some not included. The repertoire consists of around 2.1 million clones, with roughly 91% occurring once and the leading ten covering about 1.8%. Sequenced sample: naive CD8+ T cells from PBMCs. These receptors came from a man aged 18 to 29 in good health. Some clones in this sample may be carry-over from other donors' samples.

The rearrangement uses TRBV27 and TRBJ2-1, with D maybe TRBD1 (6 bases). The CDR3 is 14 amino acids. V lost 4 bases, J lost 5 bases, and 12 bases lay in between. Germline loops: CDR1 MNHEY, CDR2 SMNVEV (reference sequence). The CDR3 coding sequence is TGTGCCAGCAGTTGGGCCGGGACACACAATGAGCAGTTCTTC. This codes for CASSWAGTHNEQFF.

The chain combines TRBV15 with TRBJ2-7, with D possibly being TRBD1 (7 bases). Germline V gene lookup returns CDR1 LNHNV and CDR2 YYDKDF (reference sequence). The CDR3 totals 15 residues. V was trimmed by 5 bases and J by 2 bases, leaving 16 bases between them. CDR3 bases: TGTGCCACCAGCGGATCAGGGGGGAGACCCTACGAGCAGTACTTC. Its protein product is CATSGSGGRPYEQYF. The complete variable domain, with remaining parts taken from reference TRBV15 and TRBJ2-7, reads DAMVIQNPRYQVTQFGKPVTLSCSQTLNHNVMYWYQQKSSQAPKLLFHYYDKDFNNEADTPDNFQSRRPNTSFCFLDIRSPGLGDTAMYLCATSGSGGRPYEQYFGPGTRLTVT.

The V and J genes are TRBV13 and TRBJ2-7, with 9 bases aligning to TRBD2. V was clipped by 1 base and J by 4 bases; unmatched bases: 5. From germline, CDR1 is PRHDT and CDR2 FYEKMQ (reference sequence). The CDR3 spans 15 residues. CDR3 sequence reads: CASSLAGSGRYEQYF. The CDR3, as DNA: TGTGCCAGCAGCTTAGCTGGTAGCGGGAGATACGAGCAGTACTTC.

The chain recombines TRBV11-2 with TRBJ1-1, with D maybe TRBD1 (6 bases). V dropped 5 bases and J dropped 0 bases, with 13 bases sitting between them. CDR3 length: 15 residues. Germline CDR1 reads SGHAT; CDR2 reads FQNNGV. The chain's CDR3 is CASSPRGPLNTEAFF. The CDR3 nucleotides are TGTGCCAGCAGCCCCAGGGGCCCTCTGAACACTGAAGCTTTCTTT.

The chain has TRBV13 and TRBJ1-5; D unresolved. Germline V gives CDR1 PRHDT, CDR2 FYEKMQ (reference sequence). The V end lost 5 bases, the J end lost 2 bases, and 10 bases lay between the germline ends. The CDR3 contains 14 residues. The CDR3 loop reads CASSRGRGNQPQHF. In DNA, the CDR3 is TGTGCCAGCAGCCGTGGACGGGGCAATCAGCCCCAGCATTTT. The full variable domain, in which reference TRBV13 and TRBJ1-5 provide the parts outside the CDR3, is AAGVIQSPRHLIKEKRETATLKCYPIPRHDTVYWYQQGPGQDPQFLISFYEKMQSDKGSIPDRFSAQQFSDYHSELNMSSLELGDSALYFCASSRGRGNQPQHFGDGTRLSIL.

A word on this clone: Other DNA sequences of this sample code for an identical CDR3. This chain connects TRBV4-1 to TRBJ2-7, with a possible D match to TRBD1 (5 bases). The CDR3 contains 14 residues. CDR1 and CDR2 from the germline V gene are MGHRA and YSYEKL. V lost 1 base and J 3 bases, leaving 10 bases between the germline ends. The CDR3 region has the DNA TGCGCCAGCAGCCAAGGGGGCAGGGTCTACGAGCAGTACTTC. This encodes CASSQGGRVYEQYF.

The CDR3 sequence is CASRQSGGYASTDTQYF. The CDR3, as DNA: TGCGCCAGCAGGCAATCGGGGGGATACGCTAGCACAGATACGCAGTATTTT. The chain employs TRBV5-1 and TRBJ2-3; 7 positions agree with TRBD2. With V trimmed by 5 bases and J by 0 bases, 12 bases remained unmatched. Germline assignment: CDR1 SGHRS and CDR2 YFSETQ. This CDR3 is built from 17 residues. The full variable domain, completed using reference TRBV5-1 and TRBJ2-3, is KAGVTQTPRYLIKTRGQQVTLSCSPISGHRSVSWYQQTPGQGLQFLFEYFSETQRNKGNFPGRFSGRQFSNSRSEMNVSTLELGDSALYLCASRQSGGYASTDTQYFGPGTRLTVL.

This clone was detected only once. This sequence joins TRBV27 and TRBJ2-7; 8 nucleotides match TRBD1. The CDR3 contains 16 residues. V lost 4 bases to trimming and J lost 2 bases; unmatched junction nucleotides: 10. The V gene's germline CDR1 is MNHEY and CDR2 SMNVEV (reference sequence). CDR3 loop: CASSSFWGQDAYEQYF. The CDR3 DNA reads TGTGCCAGCAGTTCGTTTTGGGGACAGGATGCCTACGAGCAGTACTTC.

This sequence joins TRBV4-2 and TRBJ2-3; D call uncertain. The CDR3 sequence is 13 residues long. Trimming stripped 1 base from V and 5 bases from J, with 7 bases between. Germline V lookup: CDR1 LGHNA, CDR2 YNFKEQ. The CDR3 spells CASSQAYEDTQYF. The CDR3 DNA reads as TGTGCCAGCAGCCAAGCCTATGAAGATACGCAGTATTTT.

To note about this clone: The same CDR3 also results from other DNA sequences found in this sample. The chain joins TRBV29-1 to TRBJ2-7, with D uncertain. Trimming left V 2 bases short and J 4 bases short, with 6 bases between. Per the germline V gene, CDR1 is SQVTM and CDR2 is ANQGSEA. This CDR3 spans 11 amino acids. CDR3 amino acids: CSVEHRYEQYF. CDR3 sequence (DNA): TGCAGCGTTGAACACCGGTACGAGCAGTACTTC.

Turning to this clone: Other DNA sequences from this sample encode an identical CDR3 as well. V usage is TRBV27 and J usage is TRBJ1-1; no definite D call. From germline, CDR1 is MNHEY and CDR2 SMNVEV (reference sequence). The CDR3 totals 14 residues. V gave up 2 bases and J gave up 1 base, with 8 bases separating them. CDR3 residues: CASSLLSTNTEAFF. Here the CDR3 DNA reads TGTGCCAGCAGTTTACTCTCGACGAACACTGAAGCTTTCTTT.

This chain links TRBV19 with TRBJ2-5; TRBD2 is a possible D gene (5 bases). V was trimmed by 5 bases and J by 7 bases, leaving 11 bases between them. The CDR3 spans 12 residues. Germline V gene data show CDR1 as LNHDA and CDR2 as SQIVND (reference sequence). The CDR3, as DNA: TGTGCCAGTAGTTCGGACTCGCGGACCCAGTACTTC. Protein: CASSSDSRTQYF.

V gene TRBV7-9 combines with J gene TRBJ2-2, with 11 positions matching TRBD2. In germline, CDR1 is SEHNR, CDR2 FQNEAQ (reference sequence). The V and J ends lost 5 bases and 5 bases, in that order; junction bases with no gene match: 7. The CDR3 extends over 16 amino acids. CDR3 DNA: TGTGCCAGCAGCAAGCTAGCGGGAGGACAAACCGGGGAGCTGTTTTTT. Encoded protein: CASSKLAGGQTGELFF.

The chain links TRBV28 to TRBJ2-3; 8 nucleotides align to TRBD2. The V and J ends lost 5 bases and 0 bases, in that order; junction bases with no gene match: 7. CDR1 is MDHEN and CDR2 is SYDVKM in the germline V gene. This CDR3 has 16 residues. The CDR3 sequence: CASSQELAASTDTQYF. CDR3 nucleotides: TGTGCCAGCAGTCAAGAACTAGCGGCTAGCACAGATACGCAGTATTTT.

The chain combines TRBV2 with TRBJ2-5; 9 nucleotides line up with TRBD2. The germline CDR1 and CDR2 sequences are SNHLY and FYNNEI. The CDR3 runs 15 residues. With V trimmed by 8 bases and J by 5 bases, 12 bases remained unmatched. CDR3 sequence reads: CASPEAGGDAETQYF. CDR3 nucleotides: TGTGCCAGCCCCGAGGCGGGAGGGGACGCGGAGACCCAGTACTTC.

The chain joins TRBV5-5 to TRBJ2-1; no firm D call. The CDR3 length is 14 residues. Trimming took off 0 bases at V and 8 bases at J, with 12 bases between the two ends. Germline loops: CDR1 SGHKS, CDR2 YYEKEE (reference sequence). The CDR3 reads CASSLVLGAHEQFF. The CDR3 region has the DNA TGTGCCAGCAGCTTGGTGCTAGGAGCCCATGAGCAGTTCTTC.

The V call is TRBV27, the J call TRBJ1-1, with TRBD1 as a possible D gene (5 bases). Per germline, CDR1 MNHEY and CDR2 SMNVEV (reference sequence). V lost 3 bases and J lost 5, with 19 bases in between. The CDR3 is made up of 16 amino acids. The CDR3 reads CASSLGRERWGTEAFF. The CDR3 DNA sequence: TGTGCCAGCAGTTTGGGCAGGGAAAGGTGGGGTACTGAAGCTTTCTTT.

The chain links TRBV7-8 to TRBJ2-3, with D perhaps matching TRBD2 (6 bases). This CDR3 is built from 16 residues. Germline V gene lookup returns CDR1 SGHVS and CDR2 FQNEAQ. The V end lost 4 bases, the J end lost 3 bases, and 17 bases lay between the germline ends. For the CDR3, the DNA is TGTGCCAGCAGCTCCACCGGGGGAGAAGGGACAGATACGCAGTATTTT. Amino acids: CASSSTGGEGTDTQYF.

About this clone itself: Other DNA sequences in this specimen translate into the identical CDR3. The chain links TRBV25-1 to TRBJ2-1; D remains ambiguous. The CDR3 extends over 15 amino acids. CDR1 is MGHDK and CDR2 is SYGVNS in the germline V gene. Trimming took off 3 bases at V and 0 bases at J, with 9 bases between the two ends. CDR3 nucleotides: TGTGCCAGCAGTGAGGTTACGAGCTCCTACAATGAGCAGTTCTTC. Its translation: CASSEVTSSYNEQFF.

This clone was recorded once. V is TRBV9 and J is TRBJ1-5; tentatively, D is TRBD1 (5 bases). This CDR3 comprises 14 residues. The V and J ends lost 4 bases and 9 bases respectively, with 17 bases between them. Germline assignment: CDR1 SGDLS and CDR2 YYNGEE. CDR3 DNA: TGTGCCAGCAGCCCGACAGAGCACTCGGTGCCCCAGCATTTT. It specifies CASSPTEHSVPQHF.

The chain links TRBV19 to TRBJ2-1; D may be TRBD2 (5 bases). This CDR3 is 16 amino acids long. V was clipped by 3 bases and J by 5 bases, with 17 bases between them. The V gene's germline CDR1 is LNHDA and CDR2 SQIVND (reference sequence). In DNA, the CDR3 is TGTGCCAGTAGTATTGGCGAGGGATTGGTCCACAATGAGCAGTTCTTC. Protein sequence: CASSIGEGLVHNEQFF. Full variable domain (outside the CDR3, taken from reference TRBV19 and TRBJ2-1): DGGITQSPKYLFRKEGQNVTLSCEQNLNHDAMYWYRQDPGQGLRLIYYSQIVNDFQKGDIAEGYSVSREKKESFPLTVTSAQKNPTAFYLCASSIGEGLVHNEQFFGPGTRLTVL.